The following is a T cell receptor beta chain sequence with its context. Trimming left V 1 base short and J 3 bases short, with 7 bases between. The V gene's germline CDR1 is SNHLY and CDR2 FYNNEI. The CDR3 runs to 13 residues. This record comes from a study of control samples from healthy donors and cancer patients. Sequencing was performed with immunoSEQ multiplex PCR; in TCRdb, only in-frame clones are kept and a portion is missing. The table has 150,000 or so clones, approximately 86% seen once. The chain links TRBV2 to TRBJ2-7; no firm D call. Material for sequencing was blood. This TCR derives from a woman between 25 and 40 years old in good health. The CDR3 bases are TGTGCCAGCAGTGAAGTACGGCGCTACGAGCAGTACTTC. Translation gives CASSEVRRYEQYF.